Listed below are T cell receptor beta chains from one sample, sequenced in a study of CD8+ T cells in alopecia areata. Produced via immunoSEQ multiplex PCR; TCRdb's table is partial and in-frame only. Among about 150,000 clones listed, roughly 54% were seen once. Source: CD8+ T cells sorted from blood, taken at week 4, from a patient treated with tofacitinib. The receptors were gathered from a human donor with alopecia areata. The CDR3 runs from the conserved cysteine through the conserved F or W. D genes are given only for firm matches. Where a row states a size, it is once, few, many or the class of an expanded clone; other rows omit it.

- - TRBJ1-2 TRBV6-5 CASSYSEGANYGYTF TGTGCCAGCAGTTACTCGGAAGGAGCTAACTATGGCTACACCTTC
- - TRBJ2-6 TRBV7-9 CASSLVAPGANVLTF TGTGCCAGCAGCTTAGTAGCCCCTGGGGCCAACGTCCTGACTTTC
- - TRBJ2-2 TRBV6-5 CASSYQDTGELFF TGTGCCAGCAGTTATCAAGACACCGGGGAGCTGTTTTTT
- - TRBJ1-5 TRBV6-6 CASSPEDLDSNQPQHF TGTGCCAGCAGCCCAGAAGACCTTGATAGCAATCAGCCCCAGCATTTT
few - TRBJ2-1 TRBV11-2 CASSLSGEQFF TGTGCCAGCAGCCTTAGTGGTGAGCAGTTCTTC
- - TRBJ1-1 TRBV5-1 CASSNPGPVEAFF TGCGCCAGCAGCAATCCAGGACCGGTTGAAGCTTTCTTT
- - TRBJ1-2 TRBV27 CASSLTARILYGYTF TGTGCCAGCAGCTTGACGGCGAGGATCCTCTATGGCTACACCTTC
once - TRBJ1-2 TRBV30 CAWSVTDYGYTF TGTGCCTGGAGTGTTACGGACTATGGCTACACCTTC
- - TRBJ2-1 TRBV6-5 CARLVQRNEQFF TGTGCCAGACTCGTCCAGCGGAATGAGCAGTTCTTC
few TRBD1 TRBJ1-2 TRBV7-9 CASSSPGTGLAWYGYTF TGTGCCAGCAGCTCCCCCGGGACAGGGCTCGCTTGGTATGGCTACACCTTC
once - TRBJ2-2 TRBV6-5 CASSSAAENTGELFF TGTGCCAGCAGTTCGGCGGCAGAGAACACCGGGGAGCTGTTTTTT
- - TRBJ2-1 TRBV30 CAWSEGSSYNEQFF TGTGCCTGGAGTGAGGGGAGCTCCTACAATGAGCAGTTCTTC
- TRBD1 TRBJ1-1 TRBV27 CASSLIQGVKVAEAFF TGTGCCAGCAGTTTGATCCAGGGGGTGAAGGTGGCTGAAGCTTTCTTT
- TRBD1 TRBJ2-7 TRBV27 CASSSVDRAGYEQYF TGTGCCAGCAGTTCGGTCGACAGGGCCGGTTACGAGCAGTACTTC
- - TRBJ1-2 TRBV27 CASSTRTRSQTNGYTF TGTGCCAGCAGTACCCGAACAAGGTCCCAGACCAATGGCTACACCTTC
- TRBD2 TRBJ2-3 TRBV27 CASSPTSGVTDTQYF TGTGCCAGCAGTCCGACTAGCGGGGTCACAGATACGCAGTATTTT
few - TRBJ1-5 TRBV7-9 CASSLSNQPQHF TGTGCCAGCAGCTTGAGCAATCAGCCCCAGCATTTT
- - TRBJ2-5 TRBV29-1 CSVEYRVFHETQYF TGCAGCGTTGAGTACAGGGTTTTTCACGAGACCCAGTACTTC
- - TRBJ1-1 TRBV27 CASSQAKGTEAFF TGTGCCAGCAGCCAAGCAAAGGGCACTGAAGCTTTCTTT
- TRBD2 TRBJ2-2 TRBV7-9 CASIQPGGHTGELFF TGTGCCAGCATCCAACCGGGAGGGCACACCGGGGAGCTGTTTTTT
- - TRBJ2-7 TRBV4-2 CASSQSGGGPEQYF TGTGCCAGCAGCCAATCCGGGGGCGGCCCCGAGCAGTACTTC
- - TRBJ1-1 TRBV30 CAWSVSHLNTEAFF TGTGCCTGGAGTGTATCTCACTTGAACACTGAAGCTTTCTTT